Shown below are 6 T cell receptor beta chains from a single sample sequenced in a study of T cells in Graves' hyperthyroidism and ophthalmopathy. Authors of the study amplified TCR beta CDR3 regions from RNA transcripts. The TCR CDR3 was amplified in a first-round RT-PCR using the HTBI primer set. One entry per CDR3 protein, called by TCRdb with MiXCR from the multiplex PCR reads. Of about 290,000 distinct CDR3 sequences listed, 15% were seen once; the top ten hold 30% to 35%. The specimen was blood. The receptors here all came from a woman aged 45 to 65 with Graves' hyperthyroidism that later progressed to Graves' ophthalmopathy.

This clonotype was seen ten or more times. This chain connects TRBV2 to TRBJ1-2; D perhaps matches TRBD1 (6 bases). With 2 bases removed from V and 4 bases from J, the gap between germline ends came to 8 bases. The length of the CDR3 is 13 residues. From germline, CDR1 is SNHLY and CDR2 FYNNEI. The CDR3 reads CASSERQVYGYTF. The CDR3 nucleotides are TGTGCCAGCAGTGAAAGACAGGTCTATGGCTACACCTTC.

This clonotype was detected many times. This chain joins TRBV5-1 and TRBJ2-1; 13 nucleotides match TRBD2. With 3 bases clipped from V and 8 bases from J, the junction kept 5 bases outside the gene matches. The CDR3 length is 15 residues. The germline gives CDR1 SGHRS, CDR2 YFSETQ. The CDR3 nucleotides read TGCGCCAGCAGCTCGGGACTAGCGGGATTCGATGAGCAGTTCTTC. Encoded protein: CASSSGLAGFDEQFF.

There are many counts of this clonotype. The chain combines TRBV6-1 with TRBJ1-4; possible D gene TRBD1, 6 bases. V lost 6 bases to trimming and J lost 8 bases, with 10 bases between them. CDR3 size: 12 residues. The germline V gene has CDR1 MNHNS and CDR2 SASEGT. CDR3 nucleotide sequence: TGTGCCAGCAGGGGAGGGGGAGAAAAACTGTTTTTT. This codes for CASRGGGEKLFF.

This clonotype was seen at least ten times. V usage is TRBV5-1 and J usage is TRBJ1-1; D remains unclear. V dropped 0 bases and J dropped 4 bases, with 10 bases sitting between them. The CDR3 covers 14 residues. Germline CDR1 is SGHRS and CDR2 is YFSETQ. CDR3 amino acids: CASSLDGESTEAFF. CDR3 nucleotide sequence: TGCGCCAGCAGCTTGGACGGGGAGAGCACTGAAGCTTTCTTT. The variable domain in full, completed from reference TRBV5-1 and TRBJ1-1, reads KAGVTQTPRYLIKTRGQQVTLSCSPISGHRSVSWYQQTPGQGLQFLFEYFSETQRNKGNFPGRFSGRQFSNSRSEMNVSTLELGDSALYLCASSLDGESTEAFFGQGTRLTVV.

V and J are TRBV28 and TRBJ2-2; 11 nucleotides line up with TRBD2. The germline gives CDR1 MDHEN, CDR2 SYDVKM. Trimming took 6 bases from V and 4 from J; bases not matched to a gene: 10. This CDR3 has 17 amino acids. CDR3 DNA sequence: TGTGCCAGCAGCTTGTCACTAGCGGGAGCCGTCACCGGGGAGCTGTTTTTT. Translation gives CASSLSLAGAVTGELFF.

This clonotype was detected a few times. This could be a read error, since a much larger clone is one nucleotide away. The rearrangement joins TRBV14 to TRBJ2-7; TRBD1 is a possible D gene (5 bases). The germline gives CDR1 SGHDN, CDR2 FVKESK. Trimming took 5 bases from V and 5 from J, leaving 7 bases between them. The CDR3 sequence is 11 residues long. This CDR3 reads CASSSGNEQYF. CDR3 DNA sequence: TGTGCCAGCAGCTCAGGGAACGAGCAGTACTTC.